This record looks at one TCR beta chain sequence and its context. This clone occurred a few times. It has no known antigen specificity. Qualities for individual bases were not recorded, and no much larger clone is one base off. The donors were healthy, HIV-negative adults who had no recently reported acute infections or vaccinations. Every donor was a Caucasian adult living in Nashville, Tennessee, USA. CD4+ T cells were enriched through magnetic negative selection, after which naive cells were positively selected on CD45RA and the remaining negative fraction served as the memory subset. Blood was obtained by leukapheresis, after which PBMCs were separated by Ficoll-Histopaque density gradient centrifugation and cryopreserved in liquid nitrogen vapor phase. Analytical flow cytometry was used to check the purity and quantity of every magnetically sorted T cell population. Genomic DNA was isolated from each sorted fraction and quantified by UV absorbance on a Nanodrop 2000c.

Using the deep immunoSEQ assay, TCR CDR3 regions were amplified from genomic DNA by multiplex PCR. Genomic DNA extracted from each cell subset was distributed evenly over all wells of several immunoSEQ 96-well plates, and each plate served as one replicate. Each replicate PCR for sorted subsets received about 180 ng genomic DNA, equal to about 30,000 T cell genomes. The purified libraries were quantified using a Qubit 3.0 fluorometer, sized with a Bioanalyzer 2100, and then quantified again using the KAPA Library Quantification kit. Each immunoSEQ 96-well plate was sequenced on its own single-read 150-cycle Illumina NextSeq 550 flow cell. The authors' analysis ran thus. Because the immunoSEQ output included only junctional sequences and no quality scores, the filtering could not be the same as the filtering used for full-length reads. Sequences were annotated with PyIR, a Python wrapper for IgBLAST v1.9, using IMGT germline references to assign V/J genes and CDR3. Any read was removed if the V/J assignment was weak (E-value above 1e-6), the CDR3 was missing, or the read contained stop codons, out-of-frame junctions, or ambiguous translated residues. V3J clonotypes were defined as sequences sharing an identical inferred V gene, J gene, and CDR3 amino acid sequence. Percentage overlap between repertoires was calculated by dividing the number of shared unique clonotypes by the size of the smaller repertoire. Repertoire richness was assessed with RTK rarefaction, the Chao1 estimator, and Recon v2.1 estimates of unobserved clonotypes. For all TCRbeta clonotypes obtained by the gDNA method from a few donors, generation probabilities were computed with OLGA. The table comes from immuneACCESS by way of TCRdb, which keeps in-frame sequences with V and J called. Part of the clones is missing from these tables; in studies checked, under half for an unresolved V gene and the rest for unknown reasons. V, J and clone size are taken as reported in that table, and D and trimming were inferred from the DNA itself. In all, the sample holds around 700,000 clones, and less than 80% of those were seen once. The ten largest clones add up to less than 2% of the sample.

The data belong to a study of shared clonotypes between healthy human individuals (dated by TCRdb to about 2020). Study-level background: Three men and a couple of women, aged 18 to 49 years, made up the cohort. For each donor, CD4 naive and CD4 memory were each run on three plates, CD8 naive on two plates, and CD8 memory on one plate. To estimate repertoire size and how much clonotypes are shared between individuals, the study performed deep sequencing of blood TCR repertoires from a few healthy adults. To increase sequencing depth and limit assay-specific biases, different laboratories used diverse techniques to prepare libraries and sequence TCR repertoires. Each donor's leukapheresis produced roughly between roughly 0.85 and 9 billion PBMCs. General conclusions and limits of the study: Pairwise subsampling led to the expectation that sequencing depth would affect the degree of clonotype sharing among donors. Sampling was restricted to blood, and TCR repertoires in tissues likely differ from the TCR repertoires found in blood. Even with the large sequencing depth, rarefaction of the sorted-subset datasets indicated that sequencing was incomplete. Estimated clonotype richness was generally larger for naive than for memory subsets. The genetic and exposure-history diversity represented was limited by the small number of donors. Compared with non-shared clonotypes, clonotypes shared by all four sorted-subset donors had higher generation probabilities. When four donors were compared, the shared fraction of clonotypes was around 5% for naive CD4, less than 4% for naive CD8, 2.3% for memory CD4, and 0.3% to 0.5% for memory CD8.

Input material: memory CD4+ T cells sorted from blood. What the cell subset or site label conveys for this sample: CD45RA-negative fraction. The TCR comes from a woman in her thirties in good health.

The CDR3 loop reads CASTTPGTGVNYGYTF. The DNA sequence is given as TGTGCCAGCACCACTCCCGGGACAGGGGTTAACTATGGCTACACCTTC. This receptor chain uses TRBV28 and TRBJ1-2, with 10 bases in between that match TRBD1. V trim: 7 bases; J trim: 1 base; unmatched bases: 9. CDR1 is given as MDHEN and CDR2 as SYDVKM, both from the germline V gene. The CDR3 goes from the cysteine to the phenylalanine over 16 residues. Just CDR3 DNA is preserved here, 48 bases in frame from base 1.